The text below deals with one T cell receptor beta chain. This clone was found a few times. Its recognized antigen is unknown. No clone much larger than this one lies a single base away; base qualities are absent. Each donor gave one peripheral blood draw, around 100 mL on average, collected into heparinised tubes. Using a panel that included CD45RO, CCR7, CD25, CD127, CD95 and CD27, naive, central memory, regulatory and stem cell-like memory CD4+ T cells were sorted on a BD FACSAria II. All sorted populations exceeded 95% purity. Right away, PBMCs were isolated by Lymphoprep density gradient centrifugation and were stained directly, with no culture step. So that batch effects would be minimized, each experiment stained and sorted samples in pairs, pairing one healthy donor with one patient. All of the isolated RNA was reverse transcribed with the High Capacity cDNA Reverse Transcription Kit, so expressed TCRB transcripts were sequenced. Naive, central memory and regulatory T cell samples underwent deep immunoSEQ sequencing, averaging about 3.5 million total reads per sample. After sorted cells were lysed in RLT buffer, RNA was extracted with DNase-treated RNeasy Micro or Mini kits, with the choice depending on cell number. Each cell subset was processed on its own to prevent cross-contamination, while patient and healthy donor samples were processed together. The immunoSEQ multiplex PCR was used to amplify TCRB sequences from cDNA, yielding 87-bp fragments that span the CDR3 region. Sequencing of the amplicons was done on the Illumina HiSeq platform. In the paper's pipeline: Synthetic template baselines were used to correct PCR bias computationally, reads within Hamming distance 2 were collapsed, and singletons that could not be merged were discarded. Reads were aligned against IMGT to assign V, D and J genes, CDR3 length and insertions or deletions at six rearrangement sites. Within each subset, clonotype counts were normalized to the number of sorted cells before true diversity and Gini coefficients were calculated with the tcR R package. The overlap coefficient, calculated on TCRB nucleotide sequences, was used to quantify repertoire sharing. Out-of-frame TCRB sequences from naive cells were analyzed as a proxy for the pre-selection repertoire. TCRdb took this table from immuneACCESS and kept in-frame rearrangements with V and J called. Such tables lack part of the clones; where checked against another copy, unresolved V genes explain under half of the gap, and the rest is unexplained. That table gives V, J and clone size, and the DNA gave D and trimming. For this sample the table gives roughly 500,000 clones, of which approximately 10% were detected only once. The ten biggest clones cover approximately 0.05% of the sample.

For CDR1 and CDR2, the germline V gene (reference sequence) lists SEHNR and FQNEAQ. Deletion took 4 bases off V and 2 bases off J, with a span of 13 bases between the germline ends. The CDR3, from cysteine to phenylalanine, totals 15 residues. The CDR3 DNA has 45 bases and is translated from base 1. This record belongs to a study of beta chain features in type 1 diabetes (dated by TCRdb to the late 2010s). With regard to the full study: Mean age, gender distribution, total cell number and subset yield were not different between patients and healthy donors. A total of 85 million to 110 million sorted cells were examined across all samples, and RNA yield correlated strongly with the number of cells per subset. In the study, TCRB repertoires of sorted circulating CD4+ T cell subsets from recently diagnosed type 1 diabetes patients were compared with those of matched healthy donors. Regulatory and stem cell-like memory subsets were obtained from only 8 patients and roughly 8 healthy donors, while naive and central memory subsets were obtained from all 28 donors.

Points the paper makes about the study in general: Naive, central memory and regulatory TCRB repertoires appeared to be more alike among patients than among healthy donors. Because the HLA sub-analyses included only small numbers of individuals, any influence of HLA type on TCRB rearrangement was left unresolved. Shorter templates might have been favored by PCR, but patient and control samples were amplified and corrected together, so both groups would have been affected equally by any skew. At VDJ recombination sites, patients with type 1 diabetes made fewer insertions and deleted more nucleotides, a pattern implying thymic rearrangement abnormalities. Sequencing cDNA rather than genomic DNA could over-represent highly expressing activated cells, although activation and CD3 levels did not differ between groups. A moderate but significant shortening of TCRB CDR3 length was observed in type 1 diabetes patients in all four CD4+ subsets.

The sequencing sample was made of naive CD4+ T cells from blood. Read against the paper, the sample's cell subset or site label means: true naive CD4+ T cells. The chain joins TRBV7-9 to TRBJ2-3; possibly the D gene is TRBD1, per 5 matching bases. The TCR was taken from a woman aged 18-29 years in good health. DNA sequence: TGTGCCAGCAGCTCGTTGGGGCGGCTCACAGATACGCAGTATTTT. The resulting protein is CASSSLGRLTDTQYF.